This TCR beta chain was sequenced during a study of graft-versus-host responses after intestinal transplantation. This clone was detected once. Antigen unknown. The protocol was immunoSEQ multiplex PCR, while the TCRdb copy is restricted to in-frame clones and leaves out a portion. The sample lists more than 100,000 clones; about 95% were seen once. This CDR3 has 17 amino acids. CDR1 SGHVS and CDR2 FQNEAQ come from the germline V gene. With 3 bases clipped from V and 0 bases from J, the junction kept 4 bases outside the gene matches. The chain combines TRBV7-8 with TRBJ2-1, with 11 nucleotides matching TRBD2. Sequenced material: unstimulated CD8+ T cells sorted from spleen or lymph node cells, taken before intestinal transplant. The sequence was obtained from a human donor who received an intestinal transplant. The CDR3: CASSLGTSGSSYNEQFF. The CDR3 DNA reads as TGTGCCAGCAGCTTGGGGACTAGCGGTAGCTCCTACAATGAGCAGTTCTTC. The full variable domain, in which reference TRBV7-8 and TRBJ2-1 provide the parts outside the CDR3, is GAGVSQSPRYKVAKRGQDVALRCDPISGHVSLFWYQQALGQGPEFLTYFQNEAQLDKSGLPSDRFFAERPEGSVSTLKIQRTQQEDSAVYLCASSLGTSGSSYNEQFFGPGTRLTVL.